The 6 T cell receptor beta chains reported below all come from one sample, sequenced in a study of blood T cell repertoires in COVID-19. TCRdb's table, derived via immunoSEQ multiplex PCR, lists solely in-frame clones and lacks some. The sample lists 100,000 to 150,000 clones; over 70% were seen once. Sequenced input: peripheral blood. These receptors were collected from a man in his fifties or sixties with active COVID-19.

The chain links TRBV5-1 to TRBJ2-3; 9 bases fit TRBD2. The length of the CDR3 is 16 residues. The J segment lost 0 bases and the V segment lost 5 bases, leaving 7 bases of the junction unmatched. Germline V CDR1 and CDR2: SGHRS, YFSETQ. The CDR3 here is CASRADSGGSTDTQYF. In DNA form, the CDR3 reads TGCGCCAGCAGGGCGGATAGCGGGGGTAGCACAGATACGCAGTATTTT.

This clone has just one count. V and J are TRBV11-2 and TRBJ1-3; tentative D call: TRBD1 (6 bases). V shed 4 bases and J shed 1 base, with 17 bases lying between them. Germline V gene sequence: CDR1 SGHAT, CDR2 FQNNGV. CDR3 length: 17 residues. The CDR3 sequence is CASSSVGQFLSGNTIYF. The CDR3 coding sequence is TGTGCCAGCAGCTCCGTTGGACAGTTCTTATCTGGAAACACCATATATTTT.

The chain carries TRBV2 and TRBJ1-1; TRBD1 matches at 7 bases. The CDR3 sequence is 12 residues long. Germline loops: CDR1 SNHLY, CDR2 FYNNEI. V trimming: 10 bases; J trimming: 6 bases; junction bases outside the gene matches: 8. CDR3 in DNA: TGTGCCACAAACAGGGGAGTGGCTGAAGCTTTCTTT. Residues: CATNRGVAEAFF.

The chain joins TRBV5-4 to TRBJ2-3; 13 nucleotides match TRBD2. This CDR3 has 18 amino acids. V shed 3 bases, J shed 3 bases, and the junction held 10 bases outside the gene matches. Germline V gene data show CDR1 as SGHNT and CDR2 as YYREEE (reference sequence). The CDR3 loop reads CASSSLLAGGARTDTQYF. The CDR3 nucleotides read TGTGCCAGCAGCTCCCTACTAGCGGGGGGGGCCCGAACAGATACGCAGTATTTT.

This chain joins TRBV4-1 and TRBJ2-7, with 9 bases lining up with TRBD1. Germline lookup yields CDR1 MGHRA and CDR2 YSYEKL. The trim removed 1 base at V and 4 bases at J, leaving 5 bases unmatched. The CDR3 is made up of 15 amino acids. CDR3 residues: CASSQVGTGRYEQYF. Written as DNA, the CDR3 is TGCGCCAGCAGCCAAGTAGGGACAGGGCGATACGAGCAGTACTTC.

The V gene is TRBV3-1 (or the pseudogene TRBV3-2), the J gene TRBJ1-1; a weak D match, TRBD1 (6 bases). The CDR3 covers 14 residues. V was cut by 2 bases and J by 0 bases, with 7 bases left in between. The germline V gene has CDR1 LGHDT and CDR2 YNNKEL (reference sequence). The CDR3 sequence is CASSQRDMNTEAFF. CDR3 in DNA: TGTGCCAGCAGCCAACGGGACATGAACACTGAAGCTTTCTTT.